The sequence of this T cell receptor (beta chain) was determined in a study of T cells in Graves' hyperthyroidism and ophthalmopathy (dated by TCRdb to between 2018 and 2020). Notes on the research overall: Peripheral blood samples were taken at initial diagnosis, before any treatment was given. Thyroid tissue and blood T-cell repertoires from roughly six Graves' hyperthyroidism patients were also compared in the study. The paper describes TCR Vbeta CDR3 sequencing of 130 to 150 peripheral blood samples, made up of some 42 ophthalmopathy patients, 70 to 75 hyperthyroidism patients and some 17 progressor patients. For training and testing, the 100 or so patients in the discovery cohort were randomly divided in a 7:3 ratio. To identify distinguishing TCR V-J signatures, a discovery cohort of about 95 patients was used, comprising 43 with Graves' ophthalmopathy and roughly 60 with stable Graves' hyperthyroidism. An independent validation cohort of fewer than 20 hyperthyroidism patients and over 15 patients who later progressed to ophthalmopathy tested prospective prediction of ophthalmopathy. Following sampling, methimazole starting at 30 mg daily was given to hyperthyroidism patients, and high-dose intravenous methylprednisolone was given to ophthalmopathy patients.

A patient counted as having stable Graves' hyperthyroidism if no progression to ophthalmopathy occurred over 18 months of follow-up. Hyperthyroidism patients were newly diagnosed, with disease duration under 2 months, and aged 18 to 65 years. The study excluded patients with uncontrolled infections, other autoimmune diseases, pregnancy or lactation. Diagnoses were established on the basis of clinical symptoms, serum thyroxine and TRAb, thyroid ultrasound, and orbital computed tomography. Ficoll-Paque density gradient centrifugation was used to isolate PBMCs from 8.5 to 10 ml of fresh peripheral blood. Total RNA was extracted using Trizol reagent, and RNA quality was assessed on an Agilent 2100 Bioanalyzer. In the germline V gene, CDR1 corresponds to MNHNS and CDR2 to SASEGT. The CDR3 runs 15 amino acids, cysteine and phenylalanine included. Left in the record is the CDR3 DNA by itself, 45 bases read in frame from the first base. Between the V and J ends, shortened by 5 bases and 0 bases respectively, the junction contains 13 bases.

The TCR beta CDR3 regions were amplified from the RNA transcripts. For the first round of RT-PCR on the TCR CDR3, the HTBI primer set was used together with the Qiagen OneStep RT-PCR kit. A second multiplex PCR round built the libraries, followed by size selection and purification. Paired-end sequencing of the libraries was performed with 100 bp reads on an Illumina HiSeq2000. The original pipeline was this. SOAPnuke was used to process the raw data, throwing out any read that contained adapters or uncalled bases, had a mean Phred below 15, or lacked an exact constant-primer or identifier match. COPE v1.2.5 was used to merge the high-quality paired reads, and each unique nucleotide sequence was defined as a clonotype. MiTCR v1.1 was used to align the clonotypes against IMGT TRBV, TRBD and TRBJ reference segments. Analysis was restricted to V-J combinations with a frequency above 0.0001, which covered 99% to 99.2% of repertoires. A TCS score was defined as the ratio between F50 (clonal expansion) and ExV (chaos), using BLOSUM62-based TCRdist between CDR3 peptides within each V-J. Welch's t-statistics and random forest reduced several hundred V-J features to 13, which were used in a naive Bayes classifier (R e1071). The public reads were reanalyzed by TCRdb: fastp trimming at Q25, MiXCR alignment, in-frame beta chains only. Under each unique CDR3 protein, matching rows form one entry showing the most common genes and DNA. The V and J calls shown here were made by TCRdb, not taken from the authors' results. This sample gives approximately 520,000 distinct CDR3 sequences in total; around 21% of them show up just once. Clones ranked in the top ten supply roughly 29% of the sample.

With respect to this clonotype: It lacks a known antigen. Per-nucleotide qualities are absent, and no much larger clonotype sits a single base away.

Results and caveats for the whole study, not just this receptor: Blood samples also contained most of the expanded thyroid clonotypes (frequency above 0.001), which suggests that blood repertoires may reflect thyroid immune responses. Ophthalmopathy was separated from stable hyperthyroidism by a 13 V-J signature model, with about 88% sensitivity and approximately 81% specificity obtained in cross-validation and 80%/75% obtained in testing. In validation, progression to ophthalmopathy was predicted by the model with 70% to 71% sensitivity and 72.22% specificity, a median of around 6.5 months before onset. No statistical method was used to set the sample size in advance, and investigators knew the group allocation.

The rearrangement combines TRBV6-1 with TRBJ2-5; TRBD1 is a weak D gene call, 5 bases matching. Sequenced material: blood. The TCR comes from a young man with Graves' hyperthyroidism. Here is the DNA: TGTGCCAGCAGTCGACAGCAAACGTACCAAGAGACCCAGTACTTC. Protein translation: CASSRQQTYQETQYF.